This T cell receptor beta chain was captured in a study of T-cell memory formation after mild COVID-19. The CDR3 length is 12 residues. Germline V gene data show CDR1 as LNHNV and CDR2 as YYDKDF (reference sequence). Trimming removed 5 bases at V and 9 bases at J, with 11 bases between. TCRdb reanalysed the 5' RACE reads using MiXCR and keeps one entry per CDR3 protein. The sample contains 300,000 or so distinct CDR3 sequences, about 16% of which appear only once. This clonotype came up a few times. The clonotype was recovered from a man aged 18 to 29 who had mild COVID-19 (a few samples of this study predate the infection). Cell type and time point are not known. The V and J genes are TRBV15 and TRBJ2-1, with D uncertain. The sequenced material came from PBMCs or a T cell subset sorted from them (not recorded which). This CDR3 is CATSARVGEQFF. The CDR3 DNA reads TGTGCCACCAGCGCTAGGGTTGGTGAGCAGTTCTTC. Filled out from reference TRBV15 and TRBJ2-1, the complete variable domain reads DAMVIQNPRYQVTQFGKPVTLSCSQTLNHNVMYWYQQKSSQAPKLLFHYYDKDFNNEADTPDNFQSRRPNTSFCFLDIRSPGLGDTAMYLCATSARVGEQFFGPGTRLTVL.